The present T cell receptor beta chain was sequenced within a study of T cell responses to AZD1222 COVID-19 vaccine. Study-level findings and limits: There were mostly white British donors and more females than males, and clonal diversity was possibly underestimated. After the peak T cell response, and only then, were repertoires sampled. Spike was spanned by vaccine-associated CD4 TCRs, which were dominant at 160-218 and 743-854.

The protocol was immunoSEQ multiplex PCR, while the TCRdb copy is restricted to in-frame clones and leaves out a portion. This table has 180,000 or so clones, approximately 93% appearing once. Regarding this clone: Its specificity is not known.

The V gene lost 4 bases and the J gene lost 0 bases, with 11 bases spanning the gap. Germline V gene sequence: CDR1 SGHNT, CDR2 YYREEE (reference sequence). The CDR3 has 15 amino acids. Sequencing was performed on peripheral blood, taken 28 days after the second AZD1222 dose. The clonotype originates from an adult who received the AZD1222 COVID-19 vaccine. The chain employs TRBV5-4 and TRBJ2-1, with D tentatively TRBD2 (6 bases). CDR3 sequence (DNA): TGTGCCAGCAGCCCGAGCGGGCTCTCCTACAATGAGCAGTTCTTC. Its translation is CASSPSGLSYNEQFF.